These T cell receptor beta chains were read from a single sample in a study of blood T cell repertoires in COVID-19. Data came from immunoSEQ multiplex PCR; TCRdb stores just in-frame clones and leaves some out. Here the sample spans some 200,000 clones, about 90% being singletons. The sequenced material came from peripheral blood. These receptors were collected from a woman between 45 and 65 years old with acute or convalescent COVID-19. Both conserved end residues are part of each CDR3. The order of the fields is J gene, V gene, D gene, clone size, CDR3 DNA, CDR3 protein. D genes are given only for firm matches. A row's size may be missing; if present it is once, few, many or a size class.

>TRBJ2-3|TRBV24-1|.|.
TGTGCCACCAGTGATCGGGGGGCCGGCCGGGCAGATACGCAGTATTTT
CATSDRGAGRADTQYF
>TRBJ1-2|TRBV5-4|TRBD1|.
TGTGCCAGCAGTCCAGGGGGGCTTGGCTCTGGCTACACCTTC
CASSPGGLGSGYTF
>TRBJ2-1|TRBV7-6|TRBD2|.
TGTGCCAGCAGCTTAGCCCCTCTGACTAGCGGGAGGAGCCGCGACAATGAGCAGTTCTTC
CASSLAPLTSGRSRDNEQFF
>TRBJ2-2|TRBV9|TRBD2|.
TGTGCCAGCAGCGTAGCGGGACTAGCGGGAGGGTACAACACCGGGGAGCTGTTTTTT
CASSVAGLAGGYNTGELFF
>TRBJ2-1|TRBV5-4|TRBD2|once
TGTGCCAGCAGCGTTGGGACTAGCGGGAGGGACAATGAGCAGTTCTTC
CASSVGTSGRDNEQFF
>TRBJ2-3|TRBV7-2|TRBD2|few
TGTGCCAGCAGCTTAGTTCAGTCTAGCGGGGGGCTCCGATATACGCAGTATTTT
CASSLVQSSGGLRYTQYF
>TRBJ1-4|TRBV15|.|.
TGTGCCACCAGCAGAGATGGAGGGTACGAAAAACTGTTTTTT
CATSRDGGYEKLFF
>TRBJ2-7|TRBV7-2|.|.
TGTGCCAGCAGCTTTGCTGGGGGGGGCTCATACGAGCAGTACTTC
CASSFAGGGSYEQYF
>TRBJ2-7|TRBV5-4|TRBD2|.
TGTGCCAGCAGCCGGGCGCGGGAGGGGGGATACGAGCAGTACTTC
CASSRAREGGYEQYF
>TRBJ2-7|TRBV27|.|.
TGTGCCAGCAGTTTATCGGTAGCTACCTACGAGCAGTACTTC
CASSLSVATYEQYF
>TRBJ2-3|TRBV18|TRBD1|.
TGTGCCAGCTCACTGACAGGGGGGAGCACAGATACGCAGTATTTT
CASSLTGGSTDTQYF
>TRBJ1-2|TRBV9|TRBD1|.
TGTGCCAGCAGCGTAGCCGCGGGGACAGCCCGAACATTCTATGGCTACACCTTC
CASSVAAGTARTFYGYTF
>TRBJ1-5|TRBV2|.|.
TGTGCCAGCACCCGGACAGTAATAGATCAGCCCCAGCATTTT
CASTRTVIDQPQHF
>TRBJ1-2|TRBV7-2|.|once
TGTGCCAGCAGCTTAACATCTCAAGGCTACACCTTC
CASSLTSQGYTF
>TRBJ1-4|TRBV19|TRBD1|.
TGTGCCAGTAGTATGGGGACAGGGCCCAATGAAAAACTGTTTTTT
CASSMGTGPNEKLFF
>TRBJ2-3|TRBV7-7|.|.
TGTGCCAGCAGCCCCAGGACTAACACAGATACGCAGTATTTT
CASSPRTNTDTQYF
>TRBJ1-4|TRBV19|.|.
TGTGCCACTCGACAGCGCACCCCAAGTACCGCAACTAATGAAAAACTGTTTTTT
CATRQRTPSTATNEKLFF
>TRBJ2-6|TRBV18|.|.
TGTGCCAGCTCACCCCCTCATCTAGGCTTCTCTGGGGCCAACGTCCTGACTTTC
CASSPPHLGFSGANVLTF
>TRBJ1-5|TRBV11-2|TRBD1|.
TGTGCCAGCAGCTGTAAGACAGGGTATGATCTTCGTCAGCCCCAGCATTTT
CASSCKTGYDLRQPQHF
>TRBJ2-1|TRBV4-1|.|.
TGCGCCAGCAGCCAAGTCGCCGGGAATGAGCAGTTCTTC
CASSQVAGNEQFF
>TRBJ2-3|TRBV5-1|TRBD2|.
TGCGCCAGCAGCCAGACTAGCGGGGGGATCAATACGCAGTATTTT
CASSQTSGGINTQYF
>TRBJ1-5|TRBV18|.|.
TGTGCCAGCTCACCTGGGGGGGACCAGCCCCAGCATTTT
CASSPGGDQPQHF
>TRBJ1-2|TRBV9|TRBD1|.
TGTGCCAGCAGCGCGCTTCACCGGGACAGTTTTTTTGGCTACACCTTC
CASSALHRDSFFGYTF
>TRBJ2-7|TRBV24-1|.|.
TGTGCCACCAGTGATTTGACAGGGAGCGCCTACGAGCAGTACTTC
CATSDLTGSAYEQYF
>TRBJ2-1|TRBV7-8|.|.
TGTGCCAGCAGCCCAAGCGGGCATGAGCAGTTCTTC
CASSPSGHEQFF
>TRBJ2-7|TRBV7-2|TRBD2|.
TGTGCCAGCAGCCGGACTAGCGGGATTGGGGAGCAGTACTTC
CASSRTSGIGEQYF
>TRBJ1-2|TRBV19|TRBD1|.
TGTGCCAGTAGTGGACAGGACGGCTACACCTTC
CASSGQDGYTF
>TRBJ1-1|TRBV11-2|.|.
TGTGCCAGCAGCCTTAGTTTCCGGGGCACTGAAGCTTTCTTT
CASSLSFRGTEAFF
>TRBJ1-5|TRBV19|.|.
TGTGCCAGTAGTATGGAGCTTTACAGGGCCTACAATCAGCCCCAGCATTTT
CASSMELYRAYNQPQHF
>TRBJ1-5|TRBV5-5|TRBD1|once
TGTGCCAGCAGCTTGGGCATACAGGGGGGCATGGGCAATCAGCCCCAGCATTTT
CASSLGIQGGMGNQPQHF
>TRBJ2-6|TRBV7-2|.|.
TGTGCCAGCAGCTTAGACAGGCCTATGCGGTCTTCTGGGGCCAACGTCCTGACTTTC
CASSLDRPMRSSGANVLTF
>TRBJ1-1|TRBV7-9|.|once
TGTGCCAGCACCCCGGGGATAAACGCTCTTGAAGCTTTCTTT
CASTPGINALEAFF
>TRBJ2-7|TRBV29-1|TRBD1|.
TGCAGCGTTGAGACAGGGGGAGGGTACGAGCAGTACTTC
CSVETGGGYEQYF
>TRBJ2-6|TRBV6-5|.|few
TGTGCCAGCAGTTACTACTCCTCTGGGGCCAACGTCCTGACTTTC
CASSYYSSGANVLTF
>TRBJ1-3|TRBV6-5|.|.
TGTGCCAGCAGTTACGGAGGTGTCGGAAACACCATATATTTT
CASSYGGVGNTIYF
>TRBJ2-7|TRBV5-6|TRBD1|.
TGTGCCAGCAGCCGGACAGGCTACGAGCAGTACTTC
CASSRTGYEQYF
>TRBJ2-7|TRBV12-3/TRBV12-4|.|once
TGTGCCAGCAGTCGAGGTCCCTTCGAGCAGTACTTC
CASSRGPFEQYF
>TRBJ1-5|TRBV4-2|.|.
TGTGCCAGCAGCCAAGATCCAGGTACCGGGCCCCAGCATTTT
CASSQDPGTGPQHF
>TRBJ2-2|TRBV11-3|.|.
TGTGCCAGCAGGGAAGGAGAGAACACCGGGGAGCTGTTTTTT
CASREGENTGELFF
>TRBJ1-1|TRBV6-5|TRBD1|.
TGTGCCAGCAGTTACTCAGACAGGGTAGACACTGAAGCTTTCTTT
CASSYSDRVDTEAFF
>TRBJ2-1|TRBV11-2|.|once
TGTGCCACCCAGGGGTCTTCCTACAATGAGCAGTTCTTC
CATQGSSYNEQFF
>TRBJ2-3|TRBV3-1/TRBV3-2|TRBD2|once
TGTGCCAGCAGCCAAGGCGGGACTAGCGAGTCAGATACGCAGTATTTT
CASSQGGTSESDTQYF
>TRBJ2-3|TRBV10-3|.|.
TGTGCCATCAGGGGGACTGTAGATACGCAGTATTTT
CAIRGTVDTQYF
>TRBJ1-4|TRBV5-1|TRBD1|.
TGCGCCAGCAGCTTGGGGACAGGGGAAAAACTGTTTTTT
CASSLGTGEKLFF
>TRBJ2-1|TRBV24-1|.|once
TGTGCCACCAGTGATTCTGGCCTAGATTGGTTCTTC
CATSDSGLDWFF
>TRBJ1-2|TRBV18|TRBD1|.
TGTGCCAGCTCACCAGCGAACAGGGGGACAAACTATGGCTACACCTTC
CASSPANRGTNYGYTF
>TRBJ1-5|TRBV4-3|.|.
TGCGCCAGCAGCCAAGTCCGGGACAACAATCAGCCCCAGCATTTT
CASSQVRDNNQPQHF
>TRBJ2-7|TRBV3-1/TRBV3-2|TRBD2|.
TGTGCCAGCAGCCAAGAAATTGTAAGTCTAGCGGGGAGGAGAGGAGCGTCCTACGAGCAGTACTTC
CASSQEIVSLAGRRGASYEQYF
>TRBJ1-1|TRBV30|.|.
TGTGCCTGGAGATACAGCCCGCTCACTGAAGCTTTCTTT
CAWRYSPLTEAFF